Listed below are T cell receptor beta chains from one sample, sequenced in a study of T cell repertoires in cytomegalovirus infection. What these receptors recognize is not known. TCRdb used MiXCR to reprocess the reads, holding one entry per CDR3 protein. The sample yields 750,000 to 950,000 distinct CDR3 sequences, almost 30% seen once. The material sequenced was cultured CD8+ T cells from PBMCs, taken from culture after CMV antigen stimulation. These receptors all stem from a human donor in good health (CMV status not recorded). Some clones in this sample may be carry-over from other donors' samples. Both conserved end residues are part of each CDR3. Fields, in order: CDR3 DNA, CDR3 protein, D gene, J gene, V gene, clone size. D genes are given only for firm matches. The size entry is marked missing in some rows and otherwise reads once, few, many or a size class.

CDR3nt: TGTGCCGGCAGCTTAGAGGGCGGGGGGCCGAGGCAAGAGACCCAGTACTTC
CDR3aa: CAGSLEGGGPRQETQYF
d_gene: TRBD2
j_gene: TRBJ2-5
v_gene: TRBV7-2
abundance: -

CDR3nt: TGTGCCAGCAGCTTGGGGTCAGGACCCCGCGGGGAGCTGTTTTTT
CDR3aa: CASSLGSGPRGELFF
d_gene: -
j_gene: TRBJ2-2
v_gene: TRBV5-4
abundance: many

CDR3nt: TGTGCCAGCAGCTTGTTCAGCAACCGGGATGAAAAACTGTTTTTT
CDR3aa: CASSLFSNRDEKLFF
d_gene: -
j_gene: TRBJ1-4
v_gene: TRBV5-5
abundance: -

CDR3nt: TGCGCCAGCAGCCAAGTAAAGGAGCGGGAGCTGTTTTTT
CDR3aa: CASSQVKERELFF
d_gene: -
j_gene: TRBJ2-2
v_gene: TRBV4-1
abundance: -

CDR3nt: TGTGCCAGCAGTGTCCAGGGGGATAAAGCTTTCTTT
CDR3aa: CASSVQGDKAFF
d_gene: TRBD1
j_gene: TRBJ1-1
v_gene: TRBV12-3/TRBV12-4
abundance: -

CDR3nt: TGTGCCAGCAGCTTAGAGGACCCAGTGGGAGATACGCAGTATTTT
CDR3aa: CASSLEDPVGDTQYF
d_gene: -
j_gene: TRBJ2-3
v_gene: TRBV7-8
abundance: -

CDR3nt: TGTGCCAGCAGTTACATACTAGCGGGGGGGACTAGCACAGATACGCAGTATTTT
CDR3aa: CASSYILAGGTSTDTQYF
d_gene: TRBD2
j_gene: TRBJ2-3
v_gene: TRBV6-2/TRBV6-3
abundance: -

CDR3nt: TGTGCCAGCAGCTTGGATAGCGGGGGTCAACAAGCACGGACCCAGTACTTC
CDR3aa: CASSLDSGGQQARTQYF
d_gene: TRBD2
j_gene: TRBJ2-5
v_gene: TRBV5-6
abundance: -

CDR3nt: TGTGCCAGCAGCCCATCACTAGCGGGGGGCCAAGATACGCAGTATTTT
CDR3aa: CASSPSLAGGQDTQYF
d_gene: TRBD2
j_gene: TRBJ2-3
v_gene: TRBV7-6
abundance: -

CDR3nt: TGTGCCAGCAGCTTAGAAAGAAACTACGATGAGCAGTTCTTC
CDR3aa: CASSLERNYDEQFF
d_gene: -
j_gene: TRBJ2-1
v_gene: TRBV7-9
abundance: -

CDR3nt: TGTGCCACCAGCAAAACCCGGGACGGAGGCTACACCTTC
CDR3aa: CATSKTRDGGYTF
d_gene: -
j_gene: TRBJ1-2
v_gene: TRBV15
abundance: -

CDR3nt: TGTGCCAGCAGCCCTGGGGGTATCGGCAATGAGCAGTTCTTC
CDR3aa: CASSPGGIGNEQFF
d_gene: -
j_gene: TRBJ2-1
v_gene: TRBV13
abundance: few

CDR3nt: TGTGCCAGCGGGGACCCGGACACCGGGGAGCTGTTTTTT
CDR3aa: CASGDPDTGELFF
d_gene: -
j_gene: TRBJ2-2
v_gene: TRBV7-6
abundance: -

CDR3nt: TGCAGCGTTCGGCGGGAGAACACTGAAGCTTTCTTT
CDR3aa: CSVRRENTEAFF
d_gene: -
j_gene: TRBJ1-1
v_gene: TRBV29-1
abundance: -

CDR3nt: TGTGCCAGCAGTTATGGGGATTCTGTCTCCTACGAGCAGTACTTC
CDR3aa: CASSYGDSVSYEQYF
d_gene: -
j_gene: TRBJ2-7
v_gene: TRBV6-5
abundance: -

CDR3nt: TGTGCTAGCAGCGCTGGGACAGCAAAAGAGACCCAGTACTTC
CDR3aa: CASSAGTAKETQYF
d_gene: TRBD1
j_gene: TRBJ2-5
v_gene: TRBV7-7
abundance: many

CDR3nt: TGTGCCAGCAGCCCGGACAGGCCGGGCGAAGCTTTCTTT
CDR3aa: CASSPDRPGEAFF
d_gene: TRBD1
j_gene: TRBJ1-1
v_gene: TRBV6-2/TRBV6-3
abundance: few

CDR3nt: TGCGCCAGCAGCCCTCGCTCTCGGGAACTCATAACGACGGCGGCCAACGTCCTGACTTTC
CDR3aa: CASSPRSRELITTAANVLTF
d_gene: -
j_gene: TRBJ2-6
v_gene: TRBV4-1
abundance: -

CDR3nt: TGCGCCAGCAGCCAAGGGTGGGGGAGCTCCTACAATGAGCAGTTCTTC
CDR3aa: CASSQGWGSSYNEQFF
d_gene: -
j_gene: TRBJ2-1
v_gene: TRBV4-1
abundance: few

CDR3nt: TGTGCCAGCAGCTTAGACGGGATTAGCAATCAGCCCCAGCATTTT
CDR3aa: CASSLDGISNQPQHF
d_gene: -
j_gene: TRBJ1-5
v_gene: TRBV7-9
abundance: few

CDR3nt: TGTGCCAGCAGCGGCTTCAGGGGGAGCTCCTACAATGAGCAGTTCTTC
CDR3aa: CASSGFRGSSYNEQFF
d_gene: TRBD1
j_gene: TRBJ2-1
v_gene: TRBV7-9
abundance: few

CDR3nt: TGTGCCAGCAGCTTAGCGAATTGGGGACAGGGGTTCCAGGGAGGATTTTACGAGCAGTACTTC
CDR3aa: CASSLANWGQGFQGGFYEQYF
d_gene: TRBD1
j_gene: TRBJ2-7
v_gene: TRBV7-8
abundance: many

CDR3nt: TGTGCCAGCAGCTACTGGGACCTCACCGGGGAGCTGTTTTTT
CDR3aa: CASSYWDLTGELFF
d_gene: -
j_gene: TRBJ2-2
v_gene: TRBV7-3
abundance: -

CDR3nt: TGTGCCAGCAGCCCTCAACGCGGGGGGCTCCCCTACAATGAGCAGTTCTTC
CDR3aa: CASSPQRGGLPYNEQFF
d_gene: TRBD2
j_gene: TRBJ2-1
v_gene: TRBV7-8
abundance: -

CDR3nt: TGTGCCAGCAGTATGCCGAAGACGTACCAAGAGACCCAGTACTTC
CDR3aa: CASSMPKTYQETQYF
d_gene: -
j_gene: TRBJ2-5
v_gene: TRBV6-1
abundance: -

CDR3nt: TGTGCCAGCAGTGAATTCGAACACCGCAATCAGCCCCAGCATTTT
CDR3aa: CASSEFEHRNQPQHF
d_gene: -
j_gene: TRBJ1-5
v_gene: TRBV2
abundance: -

CDR3nt: TGTGCCAGCAGTTTAATCGGACAGGGGGCAGGCGGGGAGCTGTTTTTT
CDR3aa: CASSLIGQGAGGELFF
d_gene: TRBD1
j_gene: TRBJ2-2
v_gene: TRBV27
abundance: -